Listed below are T cell receptor beta chains from one sample, sequenced in a study of blood T cell repertoires in COVID-19. The table came from immunoSEQ multiplex PCR; TCRdb's copy has only in-frame clones and leaves some out. The sample has some 14,000 clones; around 67% are singletons. The source material was peripheral blood. The receptor source for this set is a boy aged 2 to 10 with active or convalescent COVID-19. CDR3s leave out the opening cysteine and the closing phenylalanine or tryptophan.

v_gene: TRBV7-2; CDR3aa: ASSPGAGELF
v_gene: TRBV7-8; CDR3aa: ASSLLWGGAGRWLKNTEAF
v_gene: TRBV6-5; CDR3aa: ASRVSGSIWQPQH
v_gene: TRBV5-5; CDR3aa: ASRPGGGHQETQY
v_gene: TRBV24-1; CDR3aa: ATSDPRSDREHGYT
v_gene: TRBV29-1; CDR3aa: SVGRGLAGDSPYNEQF
v_gene: TRBV4-2; CDR3aa: ASSQDGQGRPAGELF
v_gene: TRBV4-1; CDR3aa: ASSRATENTEAF
v_gene: TRBV4-3; CDR3aa: ASSQKRDNRYEQY
v_gene: TRBV20-1; CDR3aa: SASPHTEFGNTIY
v_gene: TRBV30; CDR3aa: AFRTGGYTGELF
v_gene: TRBV4-3; CDR3aa: ASSQEGSGSYEQY
v_gene: TRBV7-6; CDR3aa: ASSIQGADTDTQY
v_gene: TRBV9; CDR3aa: ASSPYRGQDNEQF
v_gene: TRBV5-4; CDR3aa: ASKGGGQGRKETQY
v_gene: TRBV4-3; CDR3aa: ASSQARGSTNEKLF
v_gene: TRBV7-2; CDR3aa: ASSLVAQRTSGRRNEQF
v_gene: TRBV6-5; CDR3aa: AVSSPGQGYYTQY
v_gene: TRBV7-9; CDR3aa: ASSYQGQSNEKLF
v_gene: TRBV5-1; CDR3aa: ASSPQREKQETQY
v_gene: TRBV9; CDR3aa: ASSVGGLGVRETQY
v_gene: TRBV5-4; CDR3aa: ASSGGVNTEAF
v_gene: TRBV12-5; CDR3aa: ASGSYLTGGHTDTQY
v_gene: TRBV9; CDR3aa: ASSVEGGTGQETQY
v_gene: TRBV15; CDR3aa: ATSRGGAGETQY
v_gene: TRBV4-1; CDR3aa: ASSPSTGSGELF
v_gene: TRBV5-6; CDR3aa: ASSFLAGSSYEQY
v_gene: TRBV5-1; CDR3aa: ASSSWTSGGLETQY
v_gene: TRBV19; CDR3aa: ASSMAAPSFYGYT
v_gene: TRBV2; CDR3aa: ASSEARSGNTIY
v_gene: TRBV29-1; CDR3aa: SVLAGGSTDTQY
v_gene: TRBV19; CDR3aa: ASSTASGGAETQY
v_gene: TRBV6-5; CDR3aa: ASRTTTGRGEKLF